The 32 T cell receptor beta chains below all came from one sample that was sequenced in a study of PD-1 blockade in classical Hodgkin lymphoma. As for time point: newly diagnosed, previously untreated cHL patient sample. The study purified CD4+ T cells from thawed PBMCs using magnetic negative selection. Only in-frame clones appear in the TCRdb table, and some are missing; sequencing was by immunoSEQ multiplex PCR. The profile shows under 20,000 clones, under 85% of them singletons. Sequencing used CD4+ T cells from blood. These receptors were collected from a human donor with classical Hodgkin lymphoma.

The chain uses TRBV6-5 and TRBJ2-5; 11 nucleotides match TRBD1. This CDR3 spans 15 amino acids. After removal of 5 bases from V and 5 bases from J, the junction contained 7 bases not matched to a gene. Germline V lookup: CDR1 MNHEY, CDR2 SVGAGI. CDR3 sequence: CASSTRDRGVETQYF. CDR3 bases: TGTGCCAGCAGTACCCGGGACAGGGGGGTGGAGACCCAGTACTTC.

CDR3 bases: TGTGCCAGCAACCTCAGGGACAGCGGGGAGCTGTTTTTT. Amino acids: CASNLRDSGELFF. V usage is TRBV2 and J usage is TRBJ2-2; 7 bases agree with TRBD1. Germline V gene sequence: CDR1 SNHLY, CDR2 FYNNEI. Losses at the gene ends were 7 bases for V and 7 bases for J; bases not matched to a gene: 6. This CDR3 has 13 residues.

The chain has TRBV18 and TRBJ1-2; D is perhaps TRBD1 (6 bases). Trimming removed 8 bases at V and 6 bases at J, with 22 bases between. The CDR3 sequence is 15 residues long. Germline CDR1 KGHSH, CDR2 LQKENI. CDR3 in DNA: TGTGCCAGCACGCCGGTCGCTAATTACAGGGATGGCTACACCTTC. As protein: CASTPVANYRDGYTF. Supplemented by reference TRBV18 and TRBJ1-2, the full variable domain reads NAGVMQNPRHLVRRRGQEARLRCSPMKGHSHVYWYRQLPEEGLKFMVYLQKENIIDESGMPKERFSAEFPKEGPSILRIQQVVRGDSAAYFCASTPVANYRDGYTFGSGTRLTVV.

V usage is TRBV18 and J usage is TRBJ2-3; maybe TRBD2 (5 bases). The CDR3 totals 17 residues. CDR1 is KGHSH, CDR2 LQKENI, per germline. Trimming pared 0 bases from V and 0 bases from J, leaving 13 bases between. CDR3 nucleotides: TGTGCCAGCTCACCACCTTCATCTGGGAGAAGCACAGATACGCAGTATTTT. The encoded protein is CASSPPSSGRSTDTQYF. The whole variable domain, filled in from reference TRBV18 and TRBJ2-3, reads NAGVMQNPRHLVRRRGQEARLRCSPMKGHSHVYWYRQLPEEGLKFMVYLQKENIIDESGMPKERFSAEFPKEGPSILRIQQVVRGDSAAYFCASSPPSSGRSTDTQYFGPGTRLTVL.

This chain joins TRBV28 and TRBJ2-1; 13 bases are a match to TRBD2. Germline V gene sequence: CDR1 MDHEN, CDR2 SYDVKM. The V segment lost 3 bases and the J segment 9 bases; nucleotides outside the gene matches: 14. The CDR3 runs to 18 residues. CDR3 sequence (DNA): TGTGCCAGCAGTTTGGGGACTAGCGGGAACCCCTTCGGTGCTGAGCAGTTCTTC. Encoded protein: CASSLGTSGNPFGAEQFF.

The chain links TRBV19 to TRBJ2-5, with TRBD1 as a possible D gene (5 bases). The CDR3 consists of 13 residues. Germline V gene sequence: CDR1 LNHDA, CDR2 SQIVND (reference sequence). Trimming removed 4 bases from V and 0 bases from J, with 6 bases in between. CDR3 coding DNA: TGTGCCAGTAGTAGACAGTACCAAGAGACCCAGTACTTC. Its protein is CASSRQYQETQYF.

V usage is TRBV19 and J usage is TRBJ1-1; D not resolved. The V gene's germline CDR1 is LNHDA and CDR2 SQIVND (reference sequence). This CDR3 has 14 amino acids. Deletions cut 6 bases from V and 3 bases from J, with 14 bases between. The CDR3 bases are TGTGCCAGTAGATTTGGACCTGAGGACACTGAAGCTTTCTTT. The encoded protein is CASRFGPEDTEAFF.

This clone was seen once. The chain couples TRBV6-6 to TRBJ2-7; D call uncertain. CDR1 is MNHNY, CDR2 SVGAGI, per germline (reference sequence). This CDR3 contains 12 residues. V lost 5 bases, J lost 7 bases, and 12 bases lay in between. CDR3 nucleotide sequence: TGTGCCAGCAGTACCCGGCGAAGTGAGCAGTACTTC. Translating it yields CASSTRRSEQYF.

The chain joins TRBV29-1 to TRBJ2-1; weak D call: TRBD2 (5 bases). Trimming took off 7 bases at V and 0 bases at J, with 19 bases between the two ends. This CDR3 has 16 residues. Germline CDR1 reads SQVTM; CDR2 reads ANQGSEA. CDR3 region: CSGVYRGLSSYNEQFF. The CDR3 DNA reads TGCAGCGGCGTGTATCGCGGGTTGAGCTCCTACAATGAGCAGTTCTTC.

The V call is TRBV7-9, the J call TRBJ1-1; D is uncertain. Per the germline V gene, CDR1 is SEHNR and CDR2 is FQNEAQ (reference sequence). V was clipped by 4 bases and J by 1 base, with 16 bases between them. CDR3 length: 16 residues. The CDR3: CASSSLPGRQNTEAFF. The CDR3 nucleotides are TGTGCCAGCAGCTCCCTCCCGGGCAGACAGAACACTGAAGCTTTCTTT.

The gene calls are TRBV7-2 and TRBJ1-1, with 8 bases identical to TRBD1. Germline CDR1 and CDR2: SGHTA and FQGNSA. V was pared by 5 bases and J by 9 bases, with 5 bases of the junction left unmatched. The CDR3 totals 12 residues. The CDR3, as DNA: TGTGCCAGCAGCACCCGGGACAGGAAAGCTTTCTTT. This encodes CASSTRDRKAFF.

The chain uses TRBV25-1 and TRBJ2-7; 10 bases agree with TRBD2. This CDR3 contains 17 residues. In germline, CDR1 is MGHDK, CDR2 SYGVNS. V lost 5 bases and J lost 2; bases outside the gene matches: 12. In DNA form, the CDR3 reads TGTGCCAGCAGTACCCGGACTAGCGGAGAGGGGGCCTACGAGCAGTACTTC. This gives the protein CASSTRTSGEGAYEQYF.

V gene TRBV6-5 combines with J gene TRBJ2-2; possibly TRBD1 for D (7 bases). V lost 0 bases to trimming and J lost 9 bases, with 14 bases between them. Germline V gene data show CDR1 as MNHEY and CDR2 as SVGAGI. This CDR3 has 15 residues. CDR3 loop: CASSYSGQGGWELFF. CDR3 nucleotides: TGTGCCAGCAGTTACTCGGGGCAGGGGGGCTGGGAGCTGTTTTTT.

The rearrangement joins TRBV19 to TRBJ1-4, with TRBD1 matching 7 bases. With V trimmed by 7 bases and J by 7 bases, 9 bases remained unmatched. This CDR3 spans 14 amino acids. Looked up from germline, CDR1 is LNHDA and CDR2 is SQIVND (reference sequence). In DNA form, the CDR3 reads TGTGCCAGTAACAGGGGAGCCGTTAGTGAAAAACTGTTTTTT. Translating it yields CASNRGAVSEKLFF.

CDR3 region: CASRPGRGGYNEQFF. The CDR3, as DNA: TGTGCCAGCAGGCCGGGGCGGGGGGGGTACAATGAGCAGTTCTTC. The chain has TRBV6-5 and TRBJ2-1; 9 bases align to TRBD2. The CDR3 length is 15 residues. Germline loops: CDR1 MNHEY, CDR2 SVGAGI. Trimming removed 6 bases from V and 4 bases from J; junction bases left unmatched: 7.

The J gene is TRBJ2-7, the V gene TRBV7-6; the D gene is possibly TRBD2 (5 bases). Trimming took off 1 base at V and 7 bases at J, with 8 bases between the two ends. CDR1 SGHVS and CDR2 FNYEAQ come from the germline V gene. The CDR3 spans 12 residues. In DNA form, the CDR3 reads TGTGCCAGCAGCTTAGAGTGGAGGGAGCAGTACTTC. This sequence encodes CASSLEWREQYF.

V is TRBV9 and J is TRBJ1-5; no clear D gene. The CDR3 consists of 13 residues. Germline lookup yields CDR1 SGDLS and CDR2 YYNGEE. Trimming left V 4 bases short and J 4 bases short, with 9 bases between. The CDR3 region is CASSPGINQPQHF. The CDR3 DNA follows: TGTGCCAGCAGCCCTGGGATAAATCAGCCCCAGCATTTT. The full variable domain, with the rest looked up from reference TRBV9 and TRBJ1-5, is DSGVTQTPKHLITATGQRVTLRCSPRSGDLSVYWYQQSLDQGLQFLIQYYNGEERAKGNILERFSAQQFPDLHSELNLSSLELGDSALYFCASSPGINQPQHFGDGTRLSIL.

The chain recombines TRBV5-4 with TRBJ2-7; TRBD1 or TRBD2 may be the D gene (6 bases each). Germline V gene lookup returns CDR1 SGHNT and CDR2 YYREEE (reference sequence). This CDR3 is 14 amino acids long. V gave up 3 bases and J gave up 6 bases, with 16 bases separating them. CDR3 nucleotide sequence: TGTGCCAGCAGCTACGGGGGCGGACCACGCGAGCAGTACTTC. Amino acids: CASSYGGGPREQYF.

This clone was counted once. This chain connects TRBV18 to TRBJ1-4; D is unresolved. Trimming removed 4 bases from V and 4 bases from J, with 22 bases in between. CDR3 length equals 18 residues. Germline V CDR1 and CDR2: KGHSH, LQKENI. The CDR3 DNA follows: TGTGCCAGCTCACAGTTAGCTGGGCAGACTTCCCGTAATGAAAAACTGTTTTTT. It encodes CASSQLAGQTSRNEKLFF.

J is TRBJ1-5 and V is TRBV6-6; perhaps TRBD1 as D (5 bases). The CDR3 is made up of 13 amino acids. Germline-derived CDR1 and CDR2 are MNHNY and SVGAGI (reference sequence). The germline V and J ends were trimmed by 5 bases and 6 bases, with 11 bases remaining between them. CDR3 nucleotide sequence: TGTGCCAGCAGTGCTCAGGGAGGTCAGCCCCAGCATTTT. It codes for CASSAQGGQPQHF.

This sequence joins TRBV25-1 and TRBJ1-4; no reliable D call. CDR3 length: 16 residues. Trimming stripped 0 bases from V and 0 bases from J, with 8 bases between. Germline V gene data show CDR1 as MGHDK and CDR2 as SYGVNS. The CDR3 reads CASSEYTGTTNEKLFF. The CDR3 nucleotides are TGTGCCAGCAGTGAATATACGGGGACAACTAATGAAAAACTGTTTTTT.

The chain uses TRBV18 and TRBJ1-2, with D possibly matching TRBD1 (5 bases). The germline CDR1 and CDR2 sequences are KGHSH and LQKENI. The CDR3 is made up of 15 amino acids. Trimming left V 5 bases short and J 7 bases short, with 20 bases between. This CDR3 reads CASSARVRSESGYTF. Here the CDR3 DNA reads TGTGCCAGCTCAGCCAGGGTCCGGAGTGAAAGTGGCTACACCTTC.

The rearrangement joins TRBV14 to TRBJ2-7, with 10 positions matching TRBD2. V shed 2 bases and J 5 bases; nucleotides not matched to a gene: 9. This CDR3 region has 16 residues. Germline V gene sequence: CDR1 SGHDN, CDR2 FVKESK. CDR3 protein: CASSQRRASGSNEQYF. The CDR3 DNA reads TGTGCCAGCAGCCAAAGAAGGGCTAGCGGGAGCAACGAGCAGTACTTC.

V and J are TRBV6-1 and TRBJ1-5; D call uncertain. From germline, CDR1 is MNHNS and CDR2 SASEGT. Trimming took 7 bases from V and 0 from J, leaving 10 bases between them. The CDR3 consists of 14 residues. CDR3 residues: CASTFDPSNQPQHF. In DNA form, the CDR3 reads TGTGCCAGCACATTCGACCCTAGCAATCAGCCCCAGCATTTT.

The rearrangement links TRBV6-5 to TRBJ2-7; D not certain. CDR3 size: 14 residues. Trimming removed 0 bases from V and 2 bases from J, with 8 bases in between. Germline CDR1 reads MNHEY; CDR2 reads SVGAGI. The CDR3 loop reads CASSYSAETYEQYF. The CDR3 nucleotides read TGTGCCAGCAGTTACTCGGCAGAGACCTACGAGCAGTACTTC.

CDR3 nucleotide sequence: TGCGCCAGCAGCTTGGGCGGGACTAGCGGGGAGCAGTACTTC. This sequence encodes CASSLGGTSGEQYF. The chain carries TRBV5-1 and TRBJ2-7, with 12 bases that match TRBD2. CDR1 SGHRS and CDR2 YFSETQ come from the germline V gene. Trimming at V came to 0 bases and at J to 7 bases, leaving 2 bases not matched to a gene. The CDR3 loop spans 14 amino acids. Drawing the rest from reference TRBV5-1 and TRBJ2-7, the complete variable domain is KAGVTQTPRYLIKTRGQQVTLSCSPISGHRSVSWYQQTPGQGLQFLFEYFSETQRNKGNFPGRFSGRQFSNSRSEMNVSTLELGDSALYLCASSLGGTSGEQYFGPGTRLTVT.

This clone is medium-sized (0.01 to 0.1%) by share. This rearrangement joins TRBV10-1 to TRBJ1-2; TRBD1 might be the D (6 bases). The V gene's germline CDR1 is WNHNN and CDR2 SYGVQD (reference sequence). There are 12 residues in the CDR3. V was shortened by 6 bases and J by 3 bases, with 8 bases between the two germline ends. The chain's CDR3 is CASRTGYYGYTF. As DNA, the CDR3 is TGCGCCAGCAGAACAGGGTACTATGGCTACACCTTC.

CDR3 in amino acids: CASSSTGQGGTQPQHF. Here the CDR3 DNA reads TGTGCCAGCAGTTCGACCGGACAGGGGGGCACTCAGCCCCAGCATTTT. This chain connects TRBV6-5 to TRBJ1-5; 10 bases fit TRBD1. This CDR3 spans 16 amino acids. Trimming removed 4 bases from V and 6 bases from J; junction bases left unmatched: 9. Per germline, CDR1 MNHEY and CDR2 SVGAGI.

This chain uses TRBV5-4 with TRBJ2-3; D could derive from TRBD1 or TRBD2 (5 bases each). The V and J ends lost 0 bases and 5 bases respectively, with 10 bases between them. The CDR3 runs 14 residues. Looked up from germline, CDR1 is SGHNT and CDR2 is YYREEE (reference sequence). CDR3 coding DNA: TGTGCCAGCAGCTTGGGGGGGTTAGGAGATACGCAGTATTTT. Protein: CASSLGGLGDTQYF.

As for this clone: The identical CDR3 is also encoded by other nucleotide sequences in the sample. The V gene is TRBV11-2, the J gene TRBJ1-2; a weak D match, TRBD1 (5 bases). The CDR3 is 14 residues long. Germline lookup yields CDR1 SGHAT and CDR2 FQNNGV. V dropped 0 bases and J dropped 4 bases, with 9 bases sitting between them. The chain's CDR3 is CASSLDRRGYGYTF. CDR3 sequence (DNA): TGTGCCAGCAGCTTAGATCGGAGGGGCTATGGCTACACCTTC.

This chain connects TRBV2 to TRBJ2-1; D unclear. CDR1 SNHLY and CDR2 FYNNEI come from the germline V gene. The germline V and J ends were trimmed by 2 bases and 3 bases, with 8 bases remaining between them. This CDR3 is built from 14 residues. The DNA of the CDR3 is TGTGCCAGCAGTGAACGGCTGTACTACAATGAGCAGTTCTTC. Encoded protein: CASSERLYYNEQFF.

The chain uses TRBV28 and TRBJ2-1, with 8 nucleotides matching TRBD1. This CDR3 is built from 15 residues. Germline loops: CDR1 MDHEN, CDR2 SYDVKM. Trimming took 6 bases from V and 2 from J; bases not matched to a gene: 6. The CDR3 spells CASSPGQGPYNEQFF. The CDR3 DNA sequence: TGTGCCAGCAGCCCAGGACAGGGTCCCTACAATGAGCAGTTCTTC.